The 19 T cell receptor beta chains given below trace back to one sample, sequenced in a study of glioma-infiltrating T cells. Using RNA template, CDR3s of TCR alpha and beta were amplified with iRepertoire arm-PCR. TCRdb recomputed calls from the multiplex PCR reads with MiXCR, one row per CDR3 protein. Of roughly 190,000 distinct CDR3 sequences listed, around 32% are singletons. Specimen: glioma tissue, nonneoplastic brain tissue, or PBMCs (not recorded which). These receptors were obtained from a human donor with low-grade glioma or glioblastoma, undergoing nonglioma brain surgery, or in good health (not recorded which).

This clonotype has at least ten counts. In this CDR3 the conserved last residue, phenylalanine or tryptophan, is missing, so a read error is likely. The V call is TRBV28, the J call TRBJ1-1; D gene uncertain. The germline V gene encodes CDR1 MDHEN and CDR2 SYDVKM. The CDR3 is 14 residues long. The V end was cut by 3 bases, the J end by 1 base, with 9 bases between. The CDR3 is CASSFRNANTEAFL. The CDR3 DNA is TGTGCCAGCAGTTTTCGGAACGCGAACACTGAAGCTTTCCTT.

The table lists this clonotype with a few counts. The chain's CDR3 is CSADGGGGGTEAFF. CDR3 bases: TGCAGCGCCGACGGCGGGGGGGGTGGCACTGAAGCTTTCTTT. The chain is built from TRBV29-1 and TRBJ1-1, with TRBD1 as a possible D gene (5 bases). Looked up from germline, CDR1 is SQVTM and CDR2 is ANQGSEA. The CDR3 totals 14 residues. Trimming stripped 7 bases from V and 4 bases from J, with 19 bases between.

This clonotype was found many times. V and J are TRBV4-2 and TRBJ1-4; a possible D gene is TRBD1 (5 bases). Germline V CDR1 and CDR2: LGHNA, YNFKEQ. CDR3 size: 14 residues. With 5 bases removed from V and 7 bases from J, the gap between germline ends came to 14 bases. CDR3 nucleotides: TGTGCCAGCAGCGCGCGTGCAGGGAGTGAAAAACTGTTTTTT. Protein sequence: CASSARAGSEKLFF.

This chain uses TRBV19 with TRBJ2-5, with 11 bases identical to TRBD1. Germline CDR1 LNHDA, CDR2 SQIVND (reference sequence). The CDR3 totals 15 residues. The trim removed 9 bases at V and 5 bases at J, leaving 11 bases unmatched. This CDR3 is CASRPGQGVSETQYF. The CDR3 DNA follows: TGTGCCAGCAGACCGGGACAGGGGGTTTCGGAGACCCAGTACTTC.

This clonotype was seen a handful of times. The chain uses TRBV5-1 and TRBJ2-7, with 7 positions matching TRBD2. V lost 2 bases, J lost 4 bases, and 6 bases stayed unmatched. The germline V gene encodes CDR1 SGHRS and CDR2 YFSETQ. This CDR3 spans 14 amino acids. The DNA of the CDR3 is TGCGCCAGCAGCTTCGCTAGCGGACAATACGAGCAGTACTTC. Translating it yields CASSFASGQYEQYF.

This clonotype was seen a handful of times. V is TRBV4-1 and J is TRBJ2-2; weak D call: TRBD2 (5 bases). V lost 8 bases to trimming and J lost 6 bases, with 13 bases between them. This CDR3 has 13 amino acids. The germline V gene encodes CDR1 MGHRA and CDR2 YSYEKL. The CDR3 coding sequence is TGCGCCAGCCGGCGAGGGCCGGCCGGGGAGCTGTTTTTT. Translated, it gives CASRRGPAGELFF.

This clonotype appeared many times. The chain links TRBV19 to TRBJ1-5, with D hard to call. This CDR3 comprises 15 residues. Germline values: CDR1 LNHDA, CDR2 SQIVND (reference sequence). V dropped 8 bases and J dropped 1 base, with 15 bases sitting between them. CDR3 bases: TGTGCCAGTCTACCCTCGATCGGGAGCAATCAGCCCCAGCATTTT. Amino acids: CASLPSIGSNQPQHF. The whole variable domain, filled in from reference TRBV19 and TRBJ1-5, reads DGGITQSPKYLFRKEGQNVTLSCEQNLNHDAMYWYRQDPGQGLRLIYYSQIVNDFQKGDIAEGYSVSREKKESFPLTVTSAQKNPTAFYLCASLPSIGSNQPQHFGDGTRLSIL.

This clonotype has a count of ten or more. The chain has TRBV7-9 and TRBJ1-3, with no clear D. CDR1 SEHNR and CDR2 FQNEAQ come from the germline V gene (reference sequence). The CDR3 covers 14 residues. The V end was cut by 3 bases, the J end by 3 bases, with 9 bases between. The CDR3 spells CASSLAGGGNTIYF. The CDR3 DNA is TGTGCCAGCAGCTTGGCAGGCGGTGGAAACACCATATATTTT.

Notes on this clonotype: The junction does not match germline at one end; this may be a read error. This rearrangement joins TRBV25-1 to TRBJ1-5, with D uncertain. The CDR3 covers 14 residues. In germline, CDR1 is MGHDK, CDR2 SYGVNS. The CDR3 DNA reads as TGTGCCAGCAGTGTGGGAGGTAGCAATCAGCACCAGAATTTT. Encoded protein: CASSVGGSNQHQNF.

This clonotype was counted at least ten times. This chain uses TRBV25-1 with TRBJ1-1; the match to TRBD1 covers 8 bases. Germline CDR1 reads MGHDK; CDR2 reads SYGVNS. Trimming cost V 8 bases and J 2 bases; bases outside gene matches: 7. The CDR3 has 14 residues. The CDR3 sequence is CASSWTGSNTEAFF. CDR3 sequence (DNA): TGTGCCAGCTCCTGGACAGGGTCTAACACTGAAGCTTTCTTT.

This clonotype was seen many times. V is TRBV6-1 and J is TRBJ2-5; D is tentatively TRBD1 or TRBD2 (5 bases each). V was clipped by 6 bases and J by 1 base, with 12 bases between them. The V gene's germline CDR1 is MNHNS and CDR2 SASEGT. The CDR3 has 14 amino acids. CDR3 nucleotides: TGTGCCAGCAGACGGGGCGCTGTCCAAGAGACCCAGTACTTC. Translated, it gives CASRRGAVQETQYF.

This clonotype came up many times. J is TRBJ2-1 and V is TRBV7-9; no clear D. This CDR3 has 13 residues. CDR1 is SEHNR, CDR2 FQNEAQ, per germline (reference sequence). Trimming took 5 bases from V and 5 from J, leaving 10 bases between them. CDR3 coding DNA: TGTGCCAGCAGCCAACGTGTGGACAATGAGCAGTTCTTC. Its translation: CASSQRVDNEQFF. The entire variable domain, with the rest obtained from reference TRBV7-9 and TRBJ2-1, is as follows: DTGVSQNPRHKITKRGQNVTFRCDPISEHNRLYWYRQTLGQGPEFLTYFQNEAQLEKSRLLSDRFSAERPKGSFSTLEIQRTEQGDSAMYLCASSQRVDNEQFFGPGTRLTVL.

Concerning this clonotype: A much bigger clone sits one base away, suggesting this may be a read error. V and J are TRBV28 and TRBJ2-5, with 8 bases lining up with TRBD1. Trimming took 1 base from V and 1 from J; bases not matched to a gene: 11. The CDR3 runs 18 residues. Per germline, CDR1 MDHEN and CDR2 SYDVKM. The CDR3, as DNA: TGTGCCAGCAGTTTATCTGCCCGACAGGGGAGTTCCCAAGAGACCCAGTACTTC. Its protein product is CASSLSARQGSSQETQYF.

V and J are TRBV6-6 and TRBJ2-2, with D possibly matching TRBD1 (6 bases). Germline CDR1 MNHNY, CDR2 SVGAGI (reference sequence). V was shortened by 5 bases and J by 4 bases, with 20 bases between the two germline ends. CDR3 length: 17 residues. CDR3 region: CASSPRTALTFTGELFF. CDR3 sequence (DNA): TGTGCCAGCAGTCCGAGGACAGCCCTAACTTTCACCGGGGAGCTGTTTTTT.

Comment on this clonotype: A much larger clone is a single base away; this may be a read error. The chain combines TRBV27 with TRBJ2-7; a possible D gene is TRBD2 (5 bases). Germline V gene sequence: CDR1 MNHEY, CDR2 SMNVEV (reference sequence). Between the trimmed V and J ends, which lost 5 bases and 0 bases, there was a span of 11 bases. This CDR3 is 14 amino acids long. The CDR3 region is CASSPGLSSYEQYF. CDR3 DNA: TGTGCCAGCAGTCCCGGACTCAGCTCCTACGAGCAGTACTTC.

With regard to this clonotype: A clone one base away is much larger, so this may be a read error. This chain uses TRBV5-1 with TRBJ2-1; 10 positions match TRBD1. CDR3 length: 11 residues. Germline CDR1 reads SGHRS; CDR2 reads YFSETQ. The CDR3 bases are TGCGCCAGCAGCGAGGACAGGGGGGAGTCCTTC. Its protein product is CASSEDRGESF.

This clonotype was recorded at least ten times. The V gene is TRBV29-1, the J gene TRBJ1-1, with D unclear. The CDR3 has 11 residues. Per germline, CDR1 SQVTM and CDR2 ANQGSEA. Trimming shortened V by 3 bases and J by 0 bases, and 2 bases separated the two germline ends. CDR3 sequence (DNA): TGCAGCGTTGACGTGAACACTGAAGCTTTCTTT. As protein: CSVDVNTEAFF. Based on the CDR3 plus reference TRBV29-1 and TRBJ1-1, the full variable domain is SAVISQKPSRDICQRGTSLTIQCQVDSQVTMMFWYRQQPGQSLTLIATANQGSEATYESGFVIDKFPISRPNLTFSTLTVSNMSPEDSSIYLCSVDVNTEAFFGQGTRLTVV.

This clonotype was picked up many times. The chain combines TRBV6-1 with TRBJ1-1; no definite D call. This CDR3 has 13 residues. Per the germline V gene, CDR1 is MNHNS and CDR2 is SASEGT. The germline V and J ends were trimmed by 4 bases and 1 base, with 7 bases remaining between them. Here the CDR3 reads CASSVQQNTEAFF. As DNA, the CDR3 is TGTGCCAGCAGTGTACAGCAGAACACTGAAGCTTTCTTT.

This clonotype was counted ten times or more. The chain carries TRBV27 and TRBJ1-1; possibly TRBD1 for D (5 bases). The CDR3 length is 16 residues. Trimming removed 2 bases from V and 1 base from J, with 14 bases in between. Germline-derived CDR1 and CDR2 are MNHEY and SMNVEV (reference sequence). CDR3 nucleotide sequence: TGTGCCAGCAGTTTAAATTTGGGGGAGTGGAACACTGAAGCTTTCTTT. This codes for CASSLNLGEWNTEAFF.